This entry lists 20 T cell receptor beta chains sequenced from one sample in a study of T cell repertoires in cytomegalovirus infection. TCRdb reanalysed the reads using MiXCR and keeps one entry per CDR3 protein. This table has about 350,000 distinct CDR3 sequences, 34% appearing once. No antigens are known for them. The sample consisted of cultured PBMCs, taken from culture after CMV antigen stimulation. These receptors all stem from a human donor in good health (CMV status not recorded). Some clones in this sample may be carry-over from other donors' samples.

This chain joins TRBV4-1 and TRBJ1-1; 7 nucleotides match TRBD1. The CDR3 has 18 residues. V shed 2 bases and J 0 bases; nucleotides not matched to a gene: 12. The germline V gene has CDR1 MGHRA and CDR2 YSYEKL. In DNA form, the CDR3 reads TGCGCCAGCAGCCAAACCGGGACAGTGGGAGTTATGAACACTGAAGCTTTCTTT. Translating gives CASSQTGTVGVMNTEAFF.

The chain employs TRBV4-1 and TRBJ2-5; D is undetermined. The CDR3 has 14 amino acids. Germline CDR1 is MGHRA and CDR2 is YSYEKL. V was trimmed by 4 bases and J by 0 bases, leaving 9 bases between them. DNA of the CDR3: TGCGCCAGCAGCCCACTCACGGACCAAGAGACCCAGTACTTC. Protein: CASSPLTDQETQYF.

This clonotype was seen at least ten times. V is TRBV7-2 and J is TRBJ2-1; D not certain. The V and J ends lost 4 bases and 9 bases respectively, with 10 bases between them. There are 12 residues in the CDR3. Looked up from germline, CDR1 is SGHTA and CDR2 is FQGNSA. The CDR3 DNA sequence: TGTGCCAGCAGCTCGAGTGGCGGTGAGCAGTTCTTC. Its translation: CASSSSGGEQFF.

The J gene is TRBJ1-5, the V gene TRBV20-1; D remains ambiguous. With 0 bases removed from V and 4 bases from J, the gap between germline ends came to 13 bases. The CDR3 runs 15 residues. Germline V gene data show CDR1 as DFQATT and CDR2 as SNEGSKA (reference sequence). CDR3 in DNA: TGCAGTGCTAGAGACCTCCTGAGGGCAAATCAGCCCCAGCATTTT. This encodes CSARDLLRANQPQHF.

The chain links TRBV29-1 to TRBJ2-1; maybe TRBD2 (7 bases). With 1 base removed from V and 2 bases from J, the gap between germline ends came to 18 bases. The CDR3 length is 17 residues. Germline V gene data show CDR1 as SQVTM and CDR2 as ANQGSEA. In nucleotides, the CDR3 is TGCAGCGTTGAAGGGCGGGCTAAGGGGGGGACCTACAATGAGCAGTTCTTC. It is translated as CSVEGRAKGGTYNEQFF.

This clonotype was recorded at least ten times. The chain employs TRBV7-6 and TRBJ2-7, with a possible D match to TRBD1 (6 bases). The ends were cut back, 3 bases at V and 2 bases at J, with 17 bases in the middle. This CDR3 contains 16 residues. Germline V gene data show CDR1 as SGHVS and CDR2 as FNYEAQ. The chain's CDR3 is CASSFRGHLEAYEQYV. CDR3 in DNA: TGTGCCAGCAGCTTCCGGGGACACCTAGAAGCCTACGAGCAGTACGTC.

The V gene is TRBV19, the J gene TRBJ1-1, with D perhaps matching TRBD1 (5 bases). The germline V gene encodes CDR1 LNHDA and CDR2 SQIVND (reference sequence). This CDR3 contains 18 residues. V dropped 3 bases and J dropped 7 bases, with 27 bases sitting between them. CDR3 nucleotides: TGTGCCAGTAGTATCCTGGACAACCAATTCACATCCCGCGGTGAAGCTTTCTTT. Protein product: CASSILDNQFTSRGEAFF. The full variable domain, with the rest looked up from reference TRBV19 and TRBJ1-1, is DGGITQSPKYLFRKEGQNVTLSCEQNLNHDAMYWYRQDPGQGLRLIYYSQIVNDFQKGDIAEGYSVSREKKESFPLTVTSAQKNPTAFYLCASSILDNQFTSRGEAFFGQGTRLTVV.

V gene TRBV5-4 combines with J gene TRBJ1-1, with a weak D call TRBD1 (6 bases). The CDR3 runs to 16 residues. The V and J ends lost 0 bases and 6 bases respectively, with 18 bases between them. CDR1 and CDR2 (germline): SGHNT, YYREEE (reference sequence). The CDR3 sequence is CASSLGALGGMPEAFF. The CDR3 DNA reads as TGTGCCAGCAGCTTGGGGGCTCTTGGGGGCATGCCTGAAGCTTTCTTT.

This clonotype was counted many times. The rearrangement links TRBV7-8 to TRBJ2-3; perhaps TRBD2 as D (6 bases). This CDR3 spans 16 amino acids. Germline CDR1 SGHVS, CDR2 FQNEAQ. V was clipped by 0 bases and J by 6 bases, with 16 bases between them. The CDR3 spells CASSLAPVGTLDTQYF. The DNA for the CDR3 is TGTGCCAGCAGCTTAGCGCCGGTCGGGACTCTCGATACGCAGTATTTT.

The chain uses TRBV5-4 and TRBJ2-1, with no clear D. Germline CDR1 and CDR2: SGHNT and YYREEE (reference sequence). The CDR3 extends over 13 amino acids. With 0 bases removed from V and 7 bases from J, the gap between germline ends came to 8 bases. The CDR3 reads CASSLALRNEQFF. For the CDR3, the DNA is TGTGCCAGCAGCTTGGCTCTCCGGAATGAGCAGTTCTTC.

V is TRBV29-1 and J is TRBJ2-5; D may be TRBD1 or TRBD2 (6 bases each). Looked up from germline, CDR1 is SQVTM and CDR2 is ANQGSEA. The V gene lost 6 bases and the J gene lost 7 bases, with 21 bases spanning the gap. The CDR3 totals 14 residues. CDR3 sequence (DNA): TGCAGCGTCGGGGGCGGGGCTGGGGGTGCGACCCAGTACTTC. Translation gives CSVGGGAGGATQYF.

The gene calls are TRBV5-1 and TRBJ2-1; D possibly corresponds to TRBD1 (6 bases). The V and J ends lost 6 bases and 8 bases respectively, with 21 bases between them. The CDR3 runs to 15 residues. CDR1 and CDR2 from the germline V gene are SGHRS and YFSETQ. The CDR3 bases are TGCGCCAGCACCTTCTCAGGACAGAATAACTATGAGCAGTTCTTC. This sequence encodes CASTFSGQNNYEQFF. The full variable domain, completed using reference TRBV5-1 and TRBJ2-1, is KAGVTQTPRYLIKTRGQQVTLSCSPISGHRSVSWYQQTPGQGLQFLFEYFSETQRNKGNFPGRFSGRQFSNSRSEMNVSTLELGDSALYLCASTFSGQNNYEQFFGPGTRLTVL.

Details on this clonotype: A read error is possible here, since a much larger clone lies one base away. The rearrangement links TRBV14 to TRBJ2-2, with TRBD2 matching over 11 bases. Trimming removed 6 bases from V and 4 bases from J; junction bases left unmatched: 1. The germline CDR1 and CDR2 sequences are SGHDN and FVKESK. The CDR3 covers 14 residues. The CDR3: CASRLAGVTGELFF. CDR3 coding DNA: TGTGCCAGCAGACTAGCGGGAGTCACCGGGGAGCTGTTTTTT.

This clonotype was found a few times. The chain joins TRBV7-2 to TRBJ2-7; TRBD2 aligns across 7 bases. With V trimmed by 5 bases and J by 6 bases, 16 bases remained unmatched. The germline CDR1 and CDR2 sequences are SGHTA and FQGNSA. This CDR3 region has 16 residues. CDR3 in amino acids: CASSPMGAGSPGEQYF. The CDR3 DNA sequence: TGTGCCAGCAGCCCTATGGGAGCGGGATCCCCCGGCGAGCAGTACTTC.

In DNA, the CDR3 is TGTGCCAGCAGCCCTCGACAGGGTCCTAACTACGAGCAGTACGTC. It encodes CASSPRQGPNYEQYV. The chain links TRBV7-6 to TRBJ2-7; 7 bases are shared with TRBD1. V lost 5 bases to trimming and J lost 3 bases; unmatched junction nucleotides: 10. The CDR3 has 15 residues. Germline V CDR1 and CDR2: SGHVS, FNYEAQ.

This clonotype was seen only a few times. In nucleotides, the CDR3 is TGTGCCAGCAGTTTAACGGGGAAACCCTACGAGCAGTACGTC. Its translation is CASSLTGKPYEQYV. The rearrangement joins TRBV12-3 or TRBV12-4 to TRBJ2-7; possibly TRBD2 for D (5 bases). The germline V and J ends were trimmed by 2 bases and 2 bases, with 10 bases remaining between them. This CDR3 region has 14 residues.

With respect to this clonotype: A much more abundant neighbour one base away suggests this may be a read error. This sequence joins TRBV7-2 and TRBJ2-7, with TRBD2 matching 11 bases. This CDR3 spans 16 amino acids. The V gene's germline CDR1 is SGHTA and CDR2 FQGNSA. The DNA of the CDR3 is TGTGCCACCAGCTTAGGGGCTAGCGGGAGGACTTACGAGCAGTACTTC. Translating it yields CATSLGASGRTYEQYF.

CDR3 loop: CASSYIAGARETQYF. CDR3 in DNA: TGTGCCAGCAGTTACATAGCGGGAGCCAGAGAGACCCAGTACTTC. V usage is TRBV6-2 or TRBV6-3 and J usage is TRBJ2-5; 9 bases are a match to TRBD2. This CDR3 is 15 amino acids long. CDR1 MNHEY and CDR2 SVGEGT come from the germline V gene. J gave up 4 bases and V 2 bases, and 5 bases lay outside the gene matches.

The CDR3 DNA is TGTGCCAGCAGTCGGACTAGGGGATATGAGCAGTTCTTC. Translated, it gives CASSRTRGYEQFF. The chain uses TRBV6-1 and TRBJ2-1, with 7 bases that match TRBD2. From germline, CDR1 is MNHNS and CDR2 SASEGT. V shed 5 bases, J shed 8 bases, and the junction held 6 bases outside the gene matches. The CDR3 consists of 13 residues.

This clonotype was picked up a small number of times. CDR3 protein: CASSYHNYEQYF. CDR3 in DNA: TGTGCCAGCAGTTACCACAACTACGAGCAGTACTTC. V gene TRBV6-2 or TRBV6-3 combines with J gene TRBJ2-7; D not certain. V dropped 2 bases and J dropped 3 bases, with 5 bases sitting between them. Germline V lookup: CDR1 MNHEY, CDR2 SVGEGT. The CDR3 length is 12 residues.